This is a list of T cell receptor beta chains from one sample in a study of monozygotic twins with inflammatory bowel disease. TCRdb re-called the 5' RACE reads and gives one entry per CDR3 protein, without DNA. The specimen's table records around 140,000 distinct CDR3 sequences. The sequenced sample consisted of blood. The receptors originated from a human donor with ulcerative colitis or Crohn's disease, or a healthy co-twin of an affected twin (not recorded which). Both conserved end residues are part of each CDR3.

J gene	V gene	CDR3 protein
TRBJ1-5	TRBV6-5	CASSYRGDQPQHF
TRBJ2-3	TRBV5-1	CASSPGTLTDGDTQYF
TRBJ2-6	TRBV19	CASSPRPDGGANVLTF
TRBJ2-1	TRBV12-3/TRBV12-4	CASTPNLAGGYNEQFF
TRBJ2-1	TRBV5-1	CASSLMTSGGAAQFF
TRBJ2-7	TRBV20-1	CSVYRGTGEQYF
TRBJ1-1	TRBV5-5	CASSYRGEAFF
TRBJ2-7	TRBV29-1	CSAGGQGFDEQYF
TRBJ1-5	TRBV7-8	CASSLVPQGANQPQHF
TRBJ1-6	TRBV5-1	CASSLEGSSYNSPLHF
TRBJ2-3	TRBV20-1	CSARARTAANTQYF
TRBJ2-7	TRBV6-2/TRBV6-3	CASSKPGLAGIPYEQYF
TRBJ2-7	TRBV4-3	CASSPGTGGLEQYF
TRBJ1-3	TRBV4-3	CASSRTGSGNTIYF